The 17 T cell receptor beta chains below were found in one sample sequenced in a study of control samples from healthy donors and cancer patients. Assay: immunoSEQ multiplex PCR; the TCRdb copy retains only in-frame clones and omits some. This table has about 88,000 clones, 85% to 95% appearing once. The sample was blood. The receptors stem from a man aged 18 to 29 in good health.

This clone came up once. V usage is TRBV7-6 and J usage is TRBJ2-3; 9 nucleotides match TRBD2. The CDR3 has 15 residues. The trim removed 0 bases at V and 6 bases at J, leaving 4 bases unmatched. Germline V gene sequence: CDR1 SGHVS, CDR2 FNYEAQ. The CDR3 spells CASSLAASGADTQYF. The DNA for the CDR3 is TGTGCCAGCAGCTTAGCCGCTAGCGGGGCTGATACGCAGTATTTT. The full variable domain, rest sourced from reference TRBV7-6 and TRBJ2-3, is GAGVSQSPRYKVTKRGQDVALRCDPISGHVSLYWYRQALGQGPEFLTYFNYEAQQDKSGLPNDRFSAERPEGSISTLTIQRTEQRDSAMYRCASSLAASGADTQYFGPGTRLTVL.

The CDR3 sequence is CASSQDGAGGYNEQFF. The CDR3 nucleotides are TGCGCCAGCAGCCAAGATGGAGCGGGAGGGTACAATGAGCAGTTCTTC. The chain carries TRBV4-3 and TRBJ2-1; TRBD2 aligns across 10 bases. The CDR3 loop spans 16 amino acids. Germline CDR1 reads LGHNA; CDR2 reads YSLEER. The V segment lost 0 bases and the J segment 4 bases; nucleotides outside the gene matches: 3.

The CDR3: CASSLVGTNYGYTF. DNA for the CDR3: TGCGCCAGCAGCCTTGTGGGGACAAATTATGGCTACACCTTC. The chain is built from TRBV4-1 and TRBJ1-2, with D possibly TRBD1 on 6 matching bases. V shed 4 bases and J shed 5 bases, with 14 bases lying between them. CDR3 length: 14 amino acids. In germline, CDR1 is MGHRA, CDR2 YSYEKL.

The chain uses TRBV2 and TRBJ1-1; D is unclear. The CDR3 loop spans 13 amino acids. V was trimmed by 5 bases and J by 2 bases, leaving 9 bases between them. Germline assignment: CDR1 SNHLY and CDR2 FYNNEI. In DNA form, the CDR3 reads TGTGCCAGCAGTCCTTATAGAAACACTGAAGCTTTCTTT. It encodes CASSPYRNTEAFF.

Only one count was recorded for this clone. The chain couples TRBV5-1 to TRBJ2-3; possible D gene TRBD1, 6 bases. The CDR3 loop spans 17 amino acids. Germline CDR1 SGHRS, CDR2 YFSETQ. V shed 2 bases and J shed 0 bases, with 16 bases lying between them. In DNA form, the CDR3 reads TGCGCCAGCAGCTTTCTCGGTAGCAGGGGCAGCACAGATACGCAGTATTTT. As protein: CASSFLGSRGSTDTQYF. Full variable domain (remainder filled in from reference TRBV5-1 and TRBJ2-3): KAGVTQTPRYLIKTRGQQVTLSCSPISGHRSVSWYQQTPGQGLQFLFEYFSETQRNKGNFPGRFSGRQFSNSRSEMNVSTLELGDSALYLCASSFLGSRGSTDTQYFGPGTRLTVL.

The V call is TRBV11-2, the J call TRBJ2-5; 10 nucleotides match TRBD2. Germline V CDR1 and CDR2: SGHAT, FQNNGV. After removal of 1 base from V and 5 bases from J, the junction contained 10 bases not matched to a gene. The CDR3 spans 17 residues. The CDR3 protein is CASSLGWASGGGETQYF. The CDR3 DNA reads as TGTGCCAGCAGCTTAGGTTGGGCTAGCGGGGGCGGGGAGACCCAGTACTTC. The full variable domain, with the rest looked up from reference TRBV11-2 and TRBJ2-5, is EAGVAQSPRYKIIEKRQSVAFWCNPISGHATLYWYQQILGQGPKLLIQFQNNGVVDDSQLPKDRFSAERLKGVDSTLKIQPAKLEDSAVYLCASSLGWASGGGETQYFGPGTRLLVL.

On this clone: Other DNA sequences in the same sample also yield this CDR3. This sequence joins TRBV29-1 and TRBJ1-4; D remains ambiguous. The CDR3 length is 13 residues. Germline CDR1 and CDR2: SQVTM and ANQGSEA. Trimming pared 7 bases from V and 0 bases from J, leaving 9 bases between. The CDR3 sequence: CSARRTTNEKLFF. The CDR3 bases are TGCAGCGCCAGAAGGACAACTAATGAAAAACTGTTTTTT.

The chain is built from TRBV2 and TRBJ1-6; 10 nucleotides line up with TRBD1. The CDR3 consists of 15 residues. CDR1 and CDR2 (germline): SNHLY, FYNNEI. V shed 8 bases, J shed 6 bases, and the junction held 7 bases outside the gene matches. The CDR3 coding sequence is TGTGCCAGCTCAGGAGACAGGGGGCGTAATTCACCCCTCCACTTT. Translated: CASSGDRGRNSPLHF.

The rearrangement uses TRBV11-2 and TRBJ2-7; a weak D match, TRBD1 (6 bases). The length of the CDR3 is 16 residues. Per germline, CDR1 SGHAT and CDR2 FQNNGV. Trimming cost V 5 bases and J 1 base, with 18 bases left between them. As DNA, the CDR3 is TGTGCCAGCAGCCTCCCAACAGGGATCGGATCCTACGAGCAGTACTTC. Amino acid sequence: CASSLPTGIGSYEQYF.

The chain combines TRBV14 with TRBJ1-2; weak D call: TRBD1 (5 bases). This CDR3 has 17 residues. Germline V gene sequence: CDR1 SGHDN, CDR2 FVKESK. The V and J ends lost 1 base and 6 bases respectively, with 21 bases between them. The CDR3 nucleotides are TGTGCCAGCAGCCAAGCTCTCATCCCTATAGGACACAATGGCTACACCTTC. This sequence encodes CASSQALIPIGHNGYTF.

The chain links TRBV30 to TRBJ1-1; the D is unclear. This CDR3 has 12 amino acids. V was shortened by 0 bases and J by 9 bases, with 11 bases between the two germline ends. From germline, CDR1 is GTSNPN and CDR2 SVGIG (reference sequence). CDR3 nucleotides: TGTGCCTGGAGTGTAGGAGAGAGAAAAGCTTTCTTT. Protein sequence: CAWSVGERKAFF.

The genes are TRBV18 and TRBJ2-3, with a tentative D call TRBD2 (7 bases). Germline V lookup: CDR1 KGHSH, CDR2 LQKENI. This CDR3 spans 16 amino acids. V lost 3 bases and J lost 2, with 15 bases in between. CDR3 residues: CASSPASGDTTDTQYF. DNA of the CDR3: TGTGCCAGCTCACCGGCCAGCGGGGACACCACAGATACGCAGTATTTT.

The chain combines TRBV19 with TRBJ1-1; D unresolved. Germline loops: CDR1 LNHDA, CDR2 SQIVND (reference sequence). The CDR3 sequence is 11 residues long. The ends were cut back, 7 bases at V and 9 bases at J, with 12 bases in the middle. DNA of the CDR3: TGTGCCAGTAACTCATTGGTCCAAGCTTTCTTT. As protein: CASNSLVQAFF.

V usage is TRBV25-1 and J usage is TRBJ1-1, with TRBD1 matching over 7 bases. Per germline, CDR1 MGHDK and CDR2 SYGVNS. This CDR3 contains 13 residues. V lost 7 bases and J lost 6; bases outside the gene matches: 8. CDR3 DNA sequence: TGTGCCAGCACCTCAGGGGGAAAATCTGAAGCTTTCTTT. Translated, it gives CASTSGGKSEAFF.

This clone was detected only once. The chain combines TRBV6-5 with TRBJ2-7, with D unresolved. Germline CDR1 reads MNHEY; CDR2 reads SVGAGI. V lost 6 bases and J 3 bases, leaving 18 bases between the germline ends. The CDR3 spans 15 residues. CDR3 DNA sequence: TGTGCCAGCAGCTCGCCCAGTCGGGCCCACTACGAGCAGTACTTC. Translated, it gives CASSSPSRAHYEQYF.

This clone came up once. The CDR3 DNA is TGCGCCAGCAGCCAAGTGATATCTGGGGCCAACGTCCTGACTTTC. Translated, it gives CASSQVISGANVLTF. The chain is built from TRBV4-1 and TRBJ2-6, with D hard to call. The CDR3 has 15 amino acids. V lost 1 base, J lost 1 base, and 5 bases lay in between. CDR1 is MGHRA, CDR2 YSYEKL, per germline.

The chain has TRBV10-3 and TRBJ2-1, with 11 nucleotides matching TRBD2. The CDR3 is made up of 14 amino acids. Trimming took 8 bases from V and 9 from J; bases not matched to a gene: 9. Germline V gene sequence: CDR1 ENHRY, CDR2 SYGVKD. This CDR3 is CAIAANSGRGEQFF. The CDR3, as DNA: TGTGCCATCGCGGCCAATAGCGGGAGGGGTGAGCAGTTCTTC.